This TCR beta chain was found in a study of blood T cells in healthy people across ages. For the study at large: The capture of about one barcoded beta molecule per two T cells was achieved by template switching.

With a J-beta primer mix and a sample-barcoded 5' primer, a second PCR ran about 7 to 12 cycles. TCRdb re-derived calls from the 5' RACE reads in MiXCR, one entry per CDR3 protein. Among approximately 600,000 distinct CDR3 sequences listed, around 54% were seen once. Comments on this clonotype: Its antigen remains unknown.

Germline V gene data show CDR1 as SSHAT and CDR2 as FNYEAQ (reference sequence). CDR3 size: 16 residues. V was cut by 4 bases and J by 0 bases, with 10 bases left in between. General study findings and limits: More naive CD4+ cells and higher diversity marked long-lived donors relative to aged donors.

The clonotype was recovered from a man between 60 and 75 years old in good health. The specimen was blood. The chain carries TRBV7-7 and TRBJ1-6, with D possibly being TRBD1 (5 bases). CDR3 in amino acids: CASSSSGRSYNSPLHF. CDR3 DNA sequence: TGTGCCAGCAGCTCATCGGGGCGCTCCTATAATTCACCCCTCCACTTT.